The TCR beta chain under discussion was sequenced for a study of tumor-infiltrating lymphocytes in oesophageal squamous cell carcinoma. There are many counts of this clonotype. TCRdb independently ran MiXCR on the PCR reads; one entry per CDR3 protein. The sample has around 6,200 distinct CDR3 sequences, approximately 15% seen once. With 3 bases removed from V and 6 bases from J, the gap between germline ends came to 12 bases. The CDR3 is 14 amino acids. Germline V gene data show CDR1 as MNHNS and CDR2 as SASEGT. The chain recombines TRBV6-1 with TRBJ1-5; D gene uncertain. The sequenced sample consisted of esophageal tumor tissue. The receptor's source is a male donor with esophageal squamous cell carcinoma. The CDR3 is CASSESGVAQPQHF. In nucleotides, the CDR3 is TGTGCCAGCAGTGAGTCAGGAGTTGCTCAGCCCCAGCATTTT.